The entry that follows covers one T cell receptor (beta chain) sequence. These data belong to a study of blood T cell repertoires in COVID-19. Across the study: Samples taken during acute and convalescent COVID-19 were collected in the United States, Italy and Spain. Sources were T cells, B-cell-depleted T cells, or PBMCs; the material itself was cDNA or gDNA.

This table comes from immunoSEQ multiplex PCR, and its TCRdb copy is limited to in-frame clones, with some not included. The repertoire holds around 130,000 clones, with around 85% as singletons. CDR3 length equals 17 residues. Trimming cost V 2 bases and J 2 bases; bases outside gene matches: 8. Looked up from germline, CDR1 is ENHRY and CDR2 is SYGVKD. The chain has TRBV10-3 and TRBJ2-7; TRBD2 matches 11 bases. Sequences were obtained from peripheral blood. This sequence originates from an elderly woman with acute or convalescent COVID-19. The CDR3 sequence: CAISEGLAGGSTYEQYF. The CDR3 DNA sequence: TGTGCCATCAGTGAGGGGCTAGCGGGAGGTTCCACCTACGAGCAGTACTTC.